This TCR beta chain comes out of a study of CD8 T cells in ankylosing spondylitis. With regard to this clonotype: Antigen unknown.

Findings of the study overall: A motif in TCR beta, a set of under ten highly homologous variants, appeared characteristic of ankylosing spondylitis blood. As for the disease-linked clones, they showed a CD8+ phenotype and occurred at relatively low frequencies in peripheral blood.

V was cut by 5 bases and J by 0 bases, with 10 bases left in between. The CDR3 loop spans 14 amino acids. Quantitative molecular-barcoded 5'-RACE generated the TCR beta libraries. TCRdb reprocessed the 5' RACE reads via MiXCR and lists one record per CDR3 protein. The sample includes some 140,000 distinct CDR3 sequences, roughly 15% of them seen just once. The chain links TRBV12-3 or TRBV12-4 to TRBJ1-1; D gene ambiguous. The sequence was obtained from a male donor with ankylosing spondylitis. The sequenced material came from blood, either unsorted or a sorted T cell fraction (not recorded which). The CDR3 sequence is CASSGAGVNTEAFF. CDR3 sequence (DNA): TGTGCCAGCAGTGGCGCCGGGGTGAACACTGAAGCTTTCTTT.